This TCR beta chain was identified during a study of blood T cell repertoires in COVID-19. How the authors handled the data: Cell counts per sample came from amplifying reference gene primers. The data were produced by immunoSEQ multiplex PCR, yet TCRdb's version contains in-frame clones alone and is incomplete. V, J and clone size reflect that table, while D and trimming were determined from the DNA. The profile shows about 180,000 clones, roughly 75% of them singletons. This sequence was found in a man between 65 and 80 years old with active or convalescent COVID-19. Sequences were obtained from peripheral blood.

The chain's CDR3 is CASSLRRDRGNSPLHF. The CDR3 DNA follows: TGTGCCAGCAGCCTTCGCCGGGACAGGGGTAATTCACCCCTCCACTTT. V usage is TRBV14 and J usage is TRBJ1-6; 10 positions match TRBD1. CDR3 size: 16 residues. Germline lookup yields CDR1 SGHDN and CDR2 FVKESK. With 4 bases clipped from V and 6 bases from J, the junction kept 6 bases outside the gene matches.